This T cell receptor beta chain came from a study of cytomegalovirus exposure and HLA in healthy donors. This CDR3 is built from 15 residues. J gave up 1 base and V 6 bases, and 9 bases lay outside the gene matches. Per germline, CDR1 MNHEY and CDR2 SMNVEV (reference sequence). Only in-frame clones appear in the TCRdb table, and some are missing; sequencing was by immunoSEQ multiplex PCR. Found here are approximately 220,000 clones, 75% to 95% of them singletons; the top ten hold approximately 1.1%. What was sequenced was PBMCs. The chain links TRBV27 to TRBJ2-7; 7 nucleotides line up with TRBD1. This receptor was taken from a woman younger than 35 in good health and CMV-seronegative. DNA for the CDR3: TGTGCCAGCAGGGTCAGACAGGGCCCTTCCTACGAGCAGTACTTC. This translates into CASRVRQGPSYEQYF.